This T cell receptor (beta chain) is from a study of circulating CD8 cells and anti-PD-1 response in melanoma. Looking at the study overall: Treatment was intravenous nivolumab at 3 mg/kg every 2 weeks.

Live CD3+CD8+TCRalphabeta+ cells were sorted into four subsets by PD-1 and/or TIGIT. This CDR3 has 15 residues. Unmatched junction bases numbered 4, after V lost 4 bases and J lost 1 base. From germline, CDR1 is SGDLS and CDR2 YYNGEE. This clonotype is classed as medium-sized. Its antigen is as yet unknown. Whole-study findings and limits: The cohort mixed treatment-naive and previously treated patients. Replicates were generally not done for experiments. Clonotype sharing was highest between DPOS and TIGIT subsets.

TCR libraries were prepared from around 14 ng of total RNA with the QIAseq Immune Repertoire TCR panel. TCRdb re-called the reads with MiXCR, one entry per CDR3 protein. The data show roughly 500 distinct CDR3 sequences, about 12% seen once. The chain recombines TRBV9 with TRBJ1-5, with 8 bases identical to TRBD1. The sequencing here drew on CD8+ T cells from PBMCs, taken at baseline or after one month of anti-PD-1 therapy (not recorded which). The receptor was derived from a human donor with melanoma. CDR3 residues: CASSKTGGSNQPQHF. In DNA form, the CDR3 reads TGTGCCAGCAGCAAAACAGGGGGAAGCAATCAGCCCCAGCATTTT. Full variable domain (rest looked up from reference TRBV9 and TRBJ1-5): DSGVTQTPKHLITATGQRVTLRCSPRSGDLSVYWYQQSLDQGLQFLIQYYNGEERAKGNILERFSAQQFPDLHSELNLSSLELGDSALYFCASSKTGGSNQPQHFGDGTRLSIL.